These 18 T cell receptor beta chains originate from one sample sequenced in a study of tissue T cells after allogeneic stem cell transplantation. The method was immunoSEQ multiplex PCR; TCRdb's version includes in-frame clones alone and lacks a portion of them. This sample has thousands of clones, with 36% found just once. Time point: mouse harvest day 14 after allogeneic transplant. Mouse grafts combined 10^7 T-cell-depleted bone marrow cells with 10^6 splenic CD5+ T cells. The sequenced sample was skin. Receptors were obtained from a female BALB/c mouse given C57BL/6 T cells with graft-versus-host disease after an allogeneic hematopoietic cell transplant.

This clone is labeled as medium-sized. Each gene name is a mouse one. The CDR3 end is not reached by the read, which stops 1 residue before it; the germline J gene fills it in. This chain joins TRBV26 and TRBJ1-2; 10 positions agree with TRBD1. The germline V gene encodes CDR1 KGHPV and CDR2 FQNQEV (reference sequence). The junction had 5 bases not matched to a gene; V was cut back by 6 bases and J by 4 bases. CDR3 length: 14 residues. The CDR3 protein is CASSLTGGGSDYTF. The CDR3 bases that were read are TGTGCCAGCAGCCTGACAGGGGGCGGCTCCGACTACACC.

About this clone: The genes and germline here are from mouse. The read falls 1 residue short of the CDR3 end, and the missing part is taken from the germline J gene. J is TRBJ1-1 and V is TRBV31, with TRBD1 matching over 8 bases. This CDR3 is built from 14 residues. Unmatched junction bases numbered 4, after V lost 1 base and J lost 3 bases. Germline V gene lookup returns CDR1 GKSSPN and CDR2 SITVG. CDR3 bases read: TGTGCCTGGAGTCCGACAGGGGCGGACACAGAAGTCTTC. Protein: CAWSPTGADTEVF. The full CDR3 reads CAWSPTGADTEVFF.

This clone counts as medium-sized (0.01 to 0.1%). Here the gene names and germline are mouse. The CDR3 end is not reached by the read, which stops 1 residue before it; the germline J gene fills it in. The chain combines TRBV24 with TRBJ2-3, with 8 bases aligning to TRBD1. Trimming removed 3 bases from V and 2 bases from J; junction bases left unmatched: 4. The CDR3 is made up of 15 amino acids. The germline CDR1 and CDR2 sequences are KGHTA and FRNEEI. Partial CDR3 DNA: TGTGCCAGCAGTCTAAGACAGGGGAATGCAGAAACGCTGTAT. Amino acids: CASSLRQGNAETLY. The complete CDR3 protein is CASSLRQGNAETLYF.

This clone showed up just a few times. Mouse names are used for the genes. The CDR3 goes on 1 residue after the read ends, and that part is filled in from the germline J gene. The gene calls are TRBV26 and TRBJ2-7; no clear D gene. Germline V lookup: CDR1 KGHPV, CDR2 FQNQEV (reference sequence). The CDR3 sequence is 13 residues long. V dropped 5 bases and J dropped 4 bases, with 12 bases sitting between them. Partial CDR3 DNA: TGTGCCAGCAGTTTTCCGACGGTGTATGAACAGTAC. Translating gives CASSFPTVYEQY. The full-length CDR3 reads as CASSFPTVYEQYF. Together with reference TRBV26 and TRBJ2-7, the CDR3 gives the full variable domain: NSKVIQTPRYLVKGQGQKAKMRCIPEKGHPVVFWYQQNKNNEFKFLINFQNQEVLQQIDMTEKRFSAECPSNSPCSLEIQSSEAGDSALYLCASSFPTVYEQYFGPGTRLTVL.

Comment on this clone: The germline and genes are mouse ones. CDR3: CASSLGGQGAETLYF. CDR3 bases read: TGTGCCAGCAGTCTGGGGGGACAGGGCGCAGAAACGCTGTAT. The chain carries TRBV26 and TRBJ2-3, with 9 bases matching TRBD1. The missing CDR3 end, 1 residue past where the read stops, is filled in from the germline J gene. V shed 2 bases and J 3 bases; nucleotides not matched to a gene: 3. The CDR3 sequence is 15 residues long. Germline V CDR1 and CDR2: KGHPV, FQNQEV (reference sequence).

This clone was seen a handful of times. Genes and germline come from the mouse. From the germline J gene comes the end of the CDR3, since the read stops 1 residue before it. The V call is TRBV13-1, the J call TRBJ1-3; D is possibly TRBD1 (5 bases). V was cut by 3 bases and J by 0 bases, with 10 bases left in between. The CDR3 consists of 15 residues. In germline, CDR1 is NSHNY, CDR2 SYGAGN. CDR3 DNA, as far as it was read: TGTGCCAGCAGTGGGGGACGGAATTCTGGAAATACGCTCTAT. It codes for CASSGGRNSGNTLY. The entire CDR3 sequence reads CASSGGRNSGNTLYF.

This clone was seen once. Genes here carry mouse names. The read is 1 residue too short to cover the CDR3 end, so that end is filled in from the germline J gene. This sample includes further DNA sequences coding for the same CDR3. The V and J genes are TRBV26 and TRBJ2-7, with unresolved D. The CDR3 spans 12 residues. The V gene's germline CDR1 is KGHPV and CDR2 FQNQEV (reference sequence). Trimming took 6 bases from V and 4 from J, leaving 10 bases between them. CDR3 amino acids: CASSLDNYEQYF. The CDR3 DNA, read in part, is TGTGCCAGCAGCCTCGACAATTATGAACAGTAC.

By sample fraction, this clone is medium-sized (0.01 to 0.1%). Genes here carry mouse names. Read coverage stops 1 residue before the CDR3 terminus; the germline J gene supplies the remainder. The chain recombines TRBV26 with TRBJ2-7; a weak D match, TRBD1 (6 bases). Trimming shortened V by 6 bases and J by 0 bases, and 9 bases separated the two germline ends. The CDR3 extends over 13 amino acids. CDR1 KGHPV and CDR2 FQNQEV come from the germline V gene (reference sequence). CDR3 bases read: TGTGCCAGCAGGCGGGACATCTCCTATGAACAGTAC. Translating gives CASRRDISYEQY. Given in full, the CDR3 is CASRRDISYEQYF.

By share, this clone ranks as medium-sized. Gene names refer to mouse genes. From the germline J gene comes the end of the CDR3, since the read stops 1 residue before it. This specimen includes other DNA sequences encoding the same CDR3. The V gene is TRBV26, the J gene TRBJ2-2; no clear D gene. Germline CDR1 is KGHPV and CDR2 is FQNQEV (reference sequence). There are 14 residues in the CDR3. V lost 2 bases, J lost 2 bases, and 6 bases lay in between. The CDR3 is CASSLGVNTGQLYF. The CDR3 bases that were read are TGTGCCAGCAGTCTGGGGGTGAACACCGGGCAGCTCTAC.

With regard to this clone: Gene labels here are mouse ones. Incomplete CDR3 DNA: TGTGCCAGCAGTAGGGCAGTCACAGAAGTCTTC. Protein product: CASSRAVTEVF. The full CDR3 is CASSRAVTEVFF. The J gene is TRBJ1-1, the V gene TRBV26; D gene ambiguous. The read ends 1 residue before the CDR3 terminus; that terminus is restored from the germline J gene. Trimming removed 5 bases from V and 4 bases from J, with 8 bases in between. The CDR3 totals 12 residues. Germline loops: CDR1 KGHPV, CDR2 FQNQEV (reference sequence).

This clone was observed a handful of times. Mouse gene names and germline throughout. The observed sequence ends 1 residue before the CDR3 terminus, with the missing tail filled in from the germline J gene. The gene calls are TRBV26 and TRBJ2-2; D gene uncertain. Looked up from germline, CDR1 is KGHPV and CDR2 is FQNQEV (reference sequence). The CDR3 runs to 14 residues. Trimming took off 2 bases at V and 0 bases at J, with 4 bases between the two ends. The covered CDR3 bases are TGTGCCAGCAGTCTGGAGACAAACACCGGGCAGCTCTAC. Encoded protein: CASSLETNTGQLY. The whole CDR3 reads CASSLETNTGQLYF.

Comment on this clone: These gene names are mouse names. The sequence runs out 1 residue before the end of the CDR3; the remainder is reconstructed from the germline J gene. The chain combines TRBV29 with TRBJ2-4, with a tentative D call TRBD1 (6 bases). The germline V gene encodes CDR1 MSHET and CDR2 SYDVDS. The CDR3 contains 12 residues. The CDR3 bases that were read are TGTCCCGGGACAACTAGTCAAAACACCTTGTAC. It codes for CPGTTSQNTLY. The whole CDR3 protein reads CPGTTSQNTLYF.

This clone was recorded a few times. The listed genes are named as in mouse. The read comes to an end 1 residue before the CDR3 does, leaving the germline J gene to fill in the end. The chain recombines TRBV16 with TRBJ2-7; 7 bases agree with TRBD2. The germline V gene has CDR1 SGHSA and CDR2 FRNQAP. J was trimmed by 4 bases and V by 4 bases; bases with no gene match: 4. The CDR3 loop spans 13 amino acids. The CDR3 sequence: CASSSDWVYEQYF. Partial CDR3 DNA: TGTGCAAGCAGCTCCGACTGGGTATATGAACAGTAC. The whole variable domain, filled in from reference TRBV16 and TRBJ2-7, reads NAGVIQTPRHKVTGKGQEATLWCEPISGHSAVFWYRQTIVQGLEFLTYFRNQAPIDDSGMPKERFSAQMPNQSHSTLKIQSTQPQDSAVYLCASSSDWVYEQYFGPGTRLTVL.

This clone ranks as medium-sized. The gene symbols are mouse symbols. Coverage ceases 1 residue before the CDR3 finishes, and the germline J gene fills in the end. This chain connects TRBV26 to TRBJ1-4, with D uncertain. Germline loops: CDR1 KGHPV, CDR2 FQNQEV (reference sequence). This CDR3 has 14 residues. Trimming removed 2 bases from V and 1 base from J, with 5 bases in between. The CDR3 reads CASSLPNSNERLFF. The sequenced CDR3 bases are TGTGCCAGCAGTCTGCCCAATTCCAACGAAAGATTATTT.

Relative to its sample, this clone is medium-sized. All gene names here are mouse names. The sequenced CDR3 bases are TGTGCCAGCAGTCGGGACAGGATCTATGAACAGTAC. This gives the protein CASSRDRIYEQY. Given in full, the CDR3 is CASSRDRIYEQYF. The chain couples TRBV13-3 to TRBJ2-7, with TRBD1 matching 8 bases. Read data end 1 residue before the CDR3 end; the end is taken from the germline J gene. The CDR3 sequence is 13 residues long. Germline loops: CDR1 NNHDY, CDR2 SYVADS. Losses at the gene ends were 4 bases for V and 3 bases for J; bases not matched to a gene: 3.

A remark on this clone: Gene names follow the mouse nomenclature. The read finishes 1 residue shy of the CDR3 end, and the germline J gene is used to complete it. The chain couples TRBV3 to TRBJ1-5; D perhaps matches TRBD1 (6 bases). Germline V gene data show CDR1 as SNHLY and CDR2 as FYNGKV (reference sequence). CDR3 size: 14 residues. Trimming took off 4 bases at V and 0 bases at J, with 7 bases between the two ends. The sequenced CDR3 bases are TGTGCCAGCAGCTCGGACAGTAACAACCAGGCTCCGCTT. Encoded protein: CASSSDSNNQAPL. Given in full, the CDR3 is CASSSDSNNQAPLF.

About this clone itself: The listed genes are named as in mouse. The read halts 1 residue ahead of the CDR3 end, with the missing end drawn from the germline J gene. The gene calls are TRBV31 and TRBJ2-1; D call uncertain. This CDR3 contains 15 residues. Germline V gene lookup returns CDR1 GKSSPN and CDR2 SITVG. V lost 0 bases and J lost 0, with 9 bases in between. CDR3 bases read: TGTGCCTGGAGTCTAGGGTGGACTAACTATGCTGAGCAGTTC. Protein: CAWSLGWTNYAEQF. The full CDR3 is CAWSLGWTNYAEQFF.

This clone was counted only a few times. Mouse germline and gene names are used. The part of the CDR3 DNA that was read is TGTGCCAGCAGTATGAGGGGGGGCAACGAAAGATTATTT. Translated, it gives CASSMRGGNERLF. The CDR3 in full is CASSMRGGNERLFF. The chain is built from TRBV19 and TRBJ1-4, with a tentative D call TRBD1 (6 bases). The sequenced fragment ends 1 residue before the CDR3 boundary, so the rest is inferred from the germline J gene. Trimming left V 2 bases short and J 4 bases short, with 9 bases between. This CDR3 comprises 14 residues. Germline-derived CDR1 and CDR2 are FNHDT and SITEND (reference sequence).